Listed below are T cell receptor beta chains from one sample, sequenced in a study of T-cell reconstitution after alpha-beta-depleted transplantation in children. TCRdb reprocessed the PCR reads via MiXCR and lists one record per CDR3 protein. The top ten hold 2% to 2.5% of the sample, which has around 370,000 distinct CDR3 sequences, around 10% seen once. This material consisted of PBMCs from the stem cell graft donor, taken from the stem cell graft. The receptor source for this set is a human donor who donated a stem cell graft to a child with acute lymphoblastic leukemia. Both conserved end residues are part of each CDR3. Each record gives: V gene, clone size, J gene, D gene, CDR3 length, CDR3 DNA, CDR3 protein. The D gene is left open where the match is weak. Only some rows state a clone size, as once, few, many or a class for expanded clones.

V: TRBV5-1; size: -; J: TRBJ2-3; D: -; length: 14; DNA: TGCGCCAGCAGCCAAATCCAAAGCACAGATACGCAGTATTTT; CDR3: CASSQIQSTDTQYF
V: TRBV20-1; size: -; J: TRBJ1-2; D: TRBD1; length: 15; DNA: TGCAGTGCCGACCGGATGGGACAGGCTAACTATGGCTACACCTTC; CDR3: CSADRMGQANYGYTF
V: TRBV5-1; size: few; J: TRBJ1-1; D: TRBD1; length: 18; DNA: TGCGCCAGCAGCTTGGAAGGGAAATGGACAGGGTTTAACACTGAAGCTTTCTTT; CDR3: CASSLEGKWTGFNTEAFF
V: TRBV4-1; size: -; J: TRBJ1-5; D: -; length: 16; DNA: TGCGCCAGCAGCCAAGAGGGGGGAGGCGGCAATCAGCCCCAGCATTTT; CDR3: CASSQEGGGGNQPQHF
V: TRBV7-2; size: few; J: TRBJ2-7; D: -; length: 13; DNA: TGTGCCAGCAGCCCCGGGGTCCGTATGGAGCAGTACTTC; CDR3: CASSPGVRMEQYF
V: TRBV3-1; size: few; J: TRBJ1-2; D: -; length: 14; DNA: TGTGCCAGCAGCCAAGTGACAGGTTTGAGTGGCTACACCTTC; CDR3: CASSQVTGLSGYTF
V: TRBV20-1; size: few; J: TRBJ2-1; D: -; length: 15; DNA: TGCAGTGCTAGAAAACGGACTTACTCCTACAATGAGCAGTTCTTC; CDR3: CSARKRTYSYNEQFF
V: TRBV29-1; size: few; J: TRBJ2-7; D: -; length: 13; DNA: TGCAGCGTTGAAGCGGAAACGGGCTACGAGCAGTACTTC; CDR3: CSVEAETGYEQYF
V: TRBV4-1; size: many; J: TRBJ2-5; D: TRBD2; length: 17; DNA: TGCGCCAGCAGCCAAGATGGAGGAACTAGCGGGAAAGAGACCCAGTACTTC; CDR3: CASSQDGGTSGKETQYF
V: TRBV27; size: few; J: TRBJ2-7; D: -; length: 13; DNA: TGTGCCAGCAGTCCCCGAGGTAGGGGGAAGCAGTACTTC; CDR3: CASSPRGRGKQYF
V: TRBV7-8; size: many; J: TRBJ2-5; D: -; length: 16; DNA: TGTGCCAGCAGCCGGGGGCAGACCCTGTACCAAGAGACCCAGTACTTC; CDR3: CASSRGQTLYQETQYF
V: TRBV6-1; size: many; J: TRBJ2-7; D: TRBD1; length: 14; DNA: TGTGCCAGACAACAGGGGAGCAGCTCCTACGAGCAGTACTTC; CDR3: CARQQGSSSYEQYF
V: TRBV10-3; size: few; J: TRBJ2-7; D: TRBD2; length: 14; DNA: TGTGCCATCAGTGAATTAGCGGGGAAGTACGAGCAGTACTTC; CDR3: CAISELAGKYEQYF
V: TRBV7-2; size: few; J: TRBJ2-2; D: -; length: 16; DNA: TGTGCCAGCAGCTTTGCCGGGCGCTGGAACACCGGGGAGCTGTTTTTT; CDR3: CASSFAGRWNTGELFF
V: TRBV9; size: few; J: TRBJ2-1; D: -; length: 12; DNA: TGTGCCAGCAGCGTAGGTTCGGCTGAGCAGTTCTTC; CDR3: CASSVGSAEQFF
V: TRBV28; size: -; J: TRBJ1-2; D: TRBD1; length: 15; DNA: TGTGCCAGCAGTTTATTTCAGGGGGGCGGCTATGGCTACACCTTC; CDR3: CASSLFQGGGYGYTF
V: TRBV4-3; size: -; J: TRBJ1-6; D: -; length: 15; DNA: TGCGCCAGCAGCCAAGGTGCCAGGGTCAATTCACCCCTCCACTTT; CDR3: CASSQGARVNSPLHF
V: TRBV11-2; size: many; J: TRBJ2-3; D: TRBD2; length: 18; DNA: TGTGCCAGCAGGTCGTCAAGCCTGGTAGCGGGAGGGAAGGATACGCAGTATTTT; CDR3: CASRSSSLVAGGKDTQYF
V: TRBV15; size: -; J: TRBJ2-5; D: -; length: 11; DNA: TGTGCCACCAGCAGAGGGGAGACCCAGTACTTC; CDR3: CATSRGETQYF
V: TRBV29-1; size: -; J: TRBJ2-7; D: -; length: 13; DNA: TGCAGCGTCCGGCGGGCGGTCTCCTACGAGCAGTACTTC; CDR3: CSVRRAVSYEQYF
V: TRBV5-1; size: -; J: TRBJ2-3; D: -; length: 13; DNA: TGCGCCAGCAGCAATGGGGTTACAGATACGCAGTATTTT; CDR3: CASSNGVTDTQYF
V: TRBV9; size: few; J: TRBJ1-1; D: -; length: 14; DNA: TGTGCCAGCAGCTCACCACCGGGAGTCACTGAAGCTTTCTTT; CDR3: CASSSPPGVTEAFF
V: TRBV10-3; size: few; J: TRBJ2-1; D: TRBD2; length: 14; DNA: TGTGCCATCACTGCGGGAGGGCTCTACAATGAGCAGTTCTTC; CDR3: CAITAGGLYNEQFF
V: TRBV24-1; size: few; J: TRBJ2-7; D: TRBD1; length: 17; DNA: TGTGCCACCAGTGATTTATGTGACAGGGGGCCCTCCTACGAGCAGTACTTC; CDR3: CATSDLCDRGPSYEQYF
V: TRBV27; size: -; J: TRBJ1-5; D: TRBD1; length: 19; DNA: TGTGCCACCTCCCTCCATTATTCAGGGGGCGCAGGTAGCAATCAGCCCCAGCATTTT; CDR3: CATSLHYSGGAGSNQPQHF
V: TRBV5-1; size: few; J: TRBJ2-5; D: TRBD1; length: 16; DNA: TGCGCCAGCAGCTCGGCCGGGACAGGGGGTCAAGAGACCCAGTACTTC; CDR3: CASSSAGTGGQETQYF
V: TRBV7-9; size: few; J: TRBJ1-4; D: -; length: 15; DNA: TGTGCCAGCAGCTTACTCAGGGCACGGGGTGAAAAACTGTTTTTT; CDR3: CASSLLRARGEKLFF
V: TRBV11-2; size: few; J: TRBJ2-7; D: -; length: 16; DNA: TGTGCCAGCAGCACATATCAGGGGCGATCCTCCTACGAGCAGTACTTC; CDR3: CASSTYQGRSSYEQYF
V: TRBV7-2; size: -; J: TRBJ2-4; D: -; length: 15; DNA: TGTGCCAGCAGCTTACCGAGCGGAGCCAAAAACATTCAGTACTTC; CDR3: CASSLPSGAKNIQYF
V: TRBV5-1; size: -; J: TRBJ2-7; D: -; length: 14; DNA: TGCGCCAGCAGCCTCAACGCGGGAAGCTACGAGCAGTACTTC; CDR3: CASSLNAGSYEQYF
V: TRBV2; size: few; J: TRBJ2-3; D: TRBD2; length: 17; DNA: TGTGCCAGCCGGCCCCAAACTAGCGGGAGCACGTTTGATACGCAGTATTTT; CDR3: CASRPQTSGSTFDTQYF
V: TRBV5-1; size: -; J: TRBJ2-7; D: TRBD2; length: 14; DNA: TGCGCCAGCAGCTTCCTAGCGGACCACTACGAGCAGTACTTC; CDR3: CASSFLADHYEQYF
V: TRBV7-9; size: -; J: TRBJ2-1; D: -; length: 15; DNA: TGTGCCAGCAGCCCAGCCGGGACTCCCCCCAATGAGCAGTTCTTC; CDR3: CASSPAGTPPNEQFF
V: TRBV28; size: -; J: TRBJ2-3; D: -; length: 16; DNA: TGTGCCAGCAGTCCCGCAAGAGCTACGGCGCAAGATACGCAGTATTTT; CDR3: CASSPARATAQDTQYF
V: TRBV10-3; size: few; J: TRBJ2-5; D: -; length: 13; DNA: TGTGCCATCAGTGTAGGGGTAGGCGAGACCCAGTACTTC; CDR3: CAISVGVGETQYF
V: TRBV11-1; size: few; J: TRBJ2-2; D: TRBD2; length: 18; DNA: TGTGCCAGCAGCTGGCCCCTGGAGCAGCGGGGGAACACCGGGGAGCTGTTTTTT; CDR3: CASSWPLEQRGNTGELFF
V: TRBV5-1; size: once; J: TRBJ2-5; D: -; length: 12; DNA: TGCGCCAGCAGCTGGGACGGAGAGACCCATTACTTC; CDR3: CASSWDGETHYF
V: TRBV12-5; size: few; J: TRBJ2-3; D: -; length: 16; DNA: TGTGCTAGTGGCCGTCCTCAGGGGAGGGGCACAGATACGCAGTATTTT; CDR3: CASGRPQGRGTDTQYF
V: TRBV5-5; size: -; J: TRBJ2-3; D: TRBD2; length: 15; DNA: TGTGCCAGCAGCTCCGGGACTAGCTGGACAGATACGCAGTATTTT; CDR3: CASSSGTSWTDTQYF
V: TRBV20-1; size: -; J: TRBJ1-5; D: TRBD1; length: 14; DNA: TGCAGTGCAACTCCGGGACAGGGGGGCCAGCCCCAGCATTTT; CDR3: CSATPGQGGQPQHF
V: TRBV7-8; size: many; J: TRBJ2-5; D: TRBD2; length: 16; DNA: TGTGCCAGCAGCTTATTGCCCAGCGGGGAGAGGGGGACCCAGTACTTC; CDR3: CASSLLPSGERGTQYF
V: TRBV2; size: few; J: TRBJ2-7; D: TRBD2; length: 17; DNA: TGTGCCAGCAGTGTCGGTAGGCTAGCGGGAGATGTATACGAGCAGTACTTC; CDR3: CASSVGRLAGDVYEQYF
V: TRBV12-3/TRBV12-4; size: many; J: TRBJ2-1; D: -; length: 11; DNA: TGTGCCAGCAGTTCCCTAAATGAGCAGTTCTTC; CDR3: CASSSLNEQFF
V: TRBV4-1; size: -; J: TRBJ1-1; D: TRBD1; length: 15; DNA: TGCGCCAGCAGCCAAGTTGACAGGGAGTACACTGAAGCTTTCTTT; CDR3: CASSQVDREYTEAFF
V: TRBV5-5; size: few; J: TRBJ1-1; D: -; length: 11; DNA: TGTGCCAGCAGCTTCTCCACTGAAGCTTTCTTT; CDR3: CASSFSTEAFF
V: TRBV5-1; size: once; J: TRBJ2-1; D: TRBD2; length: 15; DNA: TGCGCCAGCAGCTCGGCTAGCGGGTCCTGGAATGAGCAGTTCTTC; CDR3: CASSSASGSWNEQFF
V: TRBV7-9; size: many; J: TRBJ1-2; D: -; length: 14; DNA: TGTGCCAGCAGCTTATCGGGCAGGGTCCATGGCTACACCTTC; CDR3: CASSLSGRVHGYTF
V: TRBV10-2; size: -; J: TRBJ1-2; D: -; length: 15; DNA: TGCGCCAGCAGTGAGTCGGGCCGGATTAACTATGGCTACACCTTC; CDR3: CASSESGRINYGYTF
V: TRBV12-3/TRBV12-4; size: -; J: TRBJ2-4; D: TRBD2; length: 18; DNA: TGTGCCAGCACCCTAGGGGATTTGGTAGCGGGAACCAAAAACATTCAGTACTTC; CDR3: CASTLGDLVAGTKNIQYF
V: TRBV5-6; size: -; J: TRBJ1-2; D: -; length: 13; DNA: TGTGCCAGCACCGCCCGGTTGGGGGATGGCTACAACTTC; CDR3: CASTARLGDGYNF
V: TRBV6-2/TRBV6-3; size: many; J: TRBJ2-7; D: -; length: 13; DNA: TGTGCCAGCAGTTCGGACTCCACCCGCGAGCAGTACTTC; CDR3: CASSSDSTREQYF
V: TRBV28; size: -; J: TRBJ1-4; D: -; length: 15; DNA: TGTGCCAGCAGTTCCTTTACAGGAGCTAATGAAAAACTGTTTTTT; CDR3: CASSSFTGANEKLFF
V: TRBV11-2; size: few; J: TRBJ2-3; D: -; length: 17; DNA: -; CDR3: CASSFWPRGRRTDTQYF
V: TRBV12-3/TRBV12-4; size: few; J: TRBJ2-3; D: TRBD2; length: 15; DNA: TGTGCCAGCAGTTTAGCACTAGCGACGGCAGATACGCAGTATTTT; CDR3: CASSLALATADTQYF
V: TRBV5-1; size: -; J: TRBJ2-5; D: TRBD1; length: 15; DNA: TGCGCCAGCAGGACGGGACAGGGGGCTCGAGAGACCCAGTACTTC; CDR3: CASRTGQGARETQYF